The rows below give T cell receptor beta chains drawn from one sample of a study of siplizumab effects on memory and regulatory T cells. TCRdb's copy holds only in-frame clones and misses some; the assay was immunoSEQ multiplex PCR. The sample has about 100,000 clones, 75% to 95% seen once. Material for sequencing was CD4+ T cells sorted from blood. The receptors here all came from a human donor in good health. CDR3s include the opening cysteine and the closing phenylalanine or tryptophan. The D gene is left open where the match is weak. Clone size is given for some rows only: seen once, a few or many times, or a class if the clone is expanded.

cdr3_aa cdr3_nt j_call v_call d_call clone_size
CASSFGTGALEQYF TGCGCCAGCAGCTTCGGGACAGGGGCCCTCGAGCAGTACTTC TRBJ2-7 TRBV5-1 TRBD1 once
CASNRDLGEKLFF TGTGCCAGCAACAGGGATCTCGGTGAAAAACTGTTTTTT TRBJ1-4 TRBV25-1 . .
CASSPPGAGTDTQYF TGTGCCAGCAGCCCCCCGGGGGCGGGCACAGATACGCAGTATTTT TRBJ2-3 TRBV7-8 . .
CASSQDARDSNF TGTGCCAGCAGCCAAGACGCGCGGGACTCCAATTTT TRBJ2-3 TRBV14 . .
CASSEASGMSSYNEQFF TGTGCCAGCAGTGAAGCATCTGGGATGAGCTCCTACAATGAGCAGTTCTTC TRBJ2-1 TRBV6-1 . once
CASSRGVNTEAFF TGTGCCAGCAGCAGGGGGGTGAACACTGAAGCTTTCTTT TRBJ1-1 TRBV7-9 . .
CASGPRDISGYTF TGTGCTAGTGGTCCCCGGGACATCTCTGGCTACACCTTC TRBJ1-2 TRBV12-5 . .
CASSVEDNYGYTF TGTGCCAGCAGCGTCGAGGATAACTATGGCTACACCTTC TRBJ1-2 TRBV9 . .
CASSSLFQPQHF TGTGCCAGCAGTTCTTTGTTTCAGCCCCAGCATTTT TRBJ1-5 TRBV28 . .
CARRGTSGVPLSYEQYF TGTGCCAGACGCGGGACTAGCGGGGTCCCCCTCTCCTACGAGCAGTACTTC TRBJ2-7 TRBV7-9 TRBD2 once
CASSIVGGFSNQPQHF TGTGCCAGTAGTATAGTCGGCGGTTTTAGCAATCAGCCCCAGCATTTT TRBJ1-5 TRBV19 . .
CASSQLSPGTVATNEKLFF TGTGCCAGCAGCCAACTCAGCCCCGGGACGGTTGCAACTAATGAAAAACTGTTTTTT TRBJ1-4 TRBV4-2 . .
CASSLAIGKGNEQFF TGTGCCAGCAGCCTAGCCATAGGGAAGGGCAATGAGCAGTTCTTC TRBJ2-1 TRBV11-2 . .
CASSASGGSETQYF TGCGCCAGCAGTGCTAGCGGGGGCTCAGAGACCCAGTACTTC TRBJ2-5 TRBV4-1 TRBD2 .
CASTSLEGAKGYTF TGTGCCAGCACCTCTCTGGAGGGGGCGAAAGGCTACACCTTC TRBJ1-2 TRBV27 TRBD1 few
CASSLQVYNEQFF TGTGCCAGCAGCTTACAGGTTTACAATGAGCAGTTCTTC TRBJ2-1 TRBV7-3 . .
CAWEGQMNTEAFF TGTGCCTGGGAGGGACAGATGAACACTGAAGCTTTCTTT TRBJ1-1 TRBV30 TRBD1 .
CASSQGSSGVPDTQYF TGCGCCAGCAGCCAAGGGTCTAGCGGGGTACCAGATACGCAGTATTTT TRBJ2-3 TRBV4-1 TRBD2 .
CASSARQGAFQSWAFF TGTGCCAGCAGTGCTCGACAGGGGGCTTTCCAATCGTGGGCTTTCTTT TRBJ1-1 TRBV6-1 TRBD1 .
CASSLTGGMDTQYF TGTGCCAGCAGCTTGACAGGGGGAATGGATACGCAGTATTTT TRBJ2-3 TRBV7-3 TRBD1 few